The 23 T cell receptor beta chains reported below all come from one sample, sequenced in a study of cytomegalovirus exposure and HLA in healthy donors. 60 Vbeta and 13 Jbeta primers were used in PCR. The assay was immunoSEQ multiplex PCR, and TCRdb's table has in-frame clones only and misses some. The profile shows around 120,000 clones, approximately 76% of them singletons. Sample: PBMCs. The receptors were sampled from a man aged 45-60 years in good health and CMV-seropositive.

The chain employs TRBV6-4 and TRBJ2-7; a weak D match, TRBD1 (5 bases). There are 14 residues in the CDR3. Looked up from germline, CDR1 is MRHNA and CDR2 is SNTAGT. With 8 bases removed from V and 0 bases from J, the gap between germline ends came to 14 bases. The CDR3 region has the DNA TGTGCCAGCCCCTCGTGGGGCACCTCCTACGAGCAGTACTTC. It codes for CASPSWGTSYEQYF.

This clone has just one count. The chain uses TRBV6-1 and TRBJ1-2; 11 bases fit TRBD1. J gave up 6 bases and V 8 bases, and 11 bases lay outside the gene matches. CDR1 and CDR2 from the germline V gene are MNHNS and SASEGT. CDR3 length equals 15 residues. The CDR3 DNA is TGTGCCAGCTCTATTTCGGGACAGGGGGGAAATGGCTACACCTTC. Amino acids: CASSISGQGGNGYTF.

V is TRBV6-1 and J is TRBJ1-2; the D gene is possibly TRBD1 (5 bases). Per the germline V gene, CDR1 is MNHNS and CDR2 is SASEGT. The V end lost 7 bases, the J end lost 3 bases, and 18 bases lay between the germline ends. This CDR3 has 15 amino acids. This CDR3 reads CASTEGGAPDYGYTF. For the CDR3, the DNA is TGTGCCAGCACAGAGGGCGGGGCGCCGGACTATGGCTACACCTTC.

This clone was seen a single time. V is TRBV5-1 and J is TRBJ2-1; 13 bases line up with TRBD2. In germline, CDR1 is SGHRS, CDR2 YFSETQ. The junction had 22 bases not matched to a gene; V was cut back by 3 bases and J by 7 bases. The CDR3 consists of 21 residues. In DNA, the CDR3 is TGCGCCAGCAGCTGGCTAAGAACCGGGACTAGCGGGGCTAGGAAAGAGAATGAGCAGTTCTTC. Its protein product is CASSWLRTGTSGARKENEQFF.

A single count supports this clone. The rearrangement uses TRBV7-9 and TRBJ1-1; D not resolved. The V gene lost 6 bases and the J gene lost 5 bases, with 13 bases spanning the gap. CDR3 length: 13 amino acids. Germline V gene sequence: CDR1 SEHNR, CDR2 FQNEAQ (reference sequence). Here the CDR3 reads CASRRTEGTEAFF. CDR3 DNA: TGTGCCAGCAGGAGGACCGAGGGAACTGAAGCTTTCTTT.

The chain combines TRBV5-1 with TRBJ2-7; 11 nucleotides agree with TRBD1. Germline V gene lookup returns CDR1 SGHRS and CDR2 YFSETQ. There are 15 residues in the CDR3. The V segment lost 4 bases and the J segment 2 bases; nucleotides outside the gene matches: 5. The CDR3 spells CASSTGTGGTYEQYF. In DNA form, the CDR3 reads TGCGCCAGCAGCACGGGGACAGGGGGGACCTACGAGCAGTACTTC.

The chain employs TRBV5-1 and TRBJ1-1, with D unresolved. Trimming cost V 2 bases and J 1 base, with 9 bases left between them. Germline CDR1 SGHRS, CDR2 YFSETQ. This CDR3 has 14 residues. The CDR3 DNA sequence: TGCGCCAGCAGCTTACTTCGGGGGAACACTGAAGCTTTCTTT. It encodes CASSLLRGNTEAFF.

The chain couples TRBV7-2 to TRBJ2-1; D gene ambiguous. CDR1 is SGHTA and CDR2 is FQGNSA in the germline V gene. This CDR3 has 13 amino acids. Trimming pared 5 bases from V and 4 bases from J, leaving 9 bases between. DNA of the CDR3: TGTGCCAGCAGCGCTAACAGTTACAATGAGCAGTTCTTC. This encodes CASSANSYNEQFF.

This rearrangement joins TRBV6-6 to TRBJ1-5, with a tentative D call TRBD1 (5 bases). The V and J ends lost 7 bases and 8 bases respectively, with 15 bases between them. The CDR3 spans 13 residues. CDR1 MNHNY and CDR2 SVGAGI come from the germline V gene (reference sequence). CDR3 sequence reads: CASTQEWRKPQHF. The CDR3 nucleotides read TGTGCCAGCACACAGGAGTGGAGAAAGCCCCAGCATTTT.

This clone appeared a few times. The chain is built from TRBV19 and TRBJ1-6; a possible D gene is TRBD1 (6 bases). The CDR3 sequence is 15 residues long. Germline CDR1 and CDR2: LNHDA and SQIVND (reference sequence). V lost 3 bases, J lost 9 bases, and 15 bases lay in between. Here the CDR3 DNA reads TGTGCCAGTAGTATCTCAGGGGCAGACCCTTCACCCCTCCACTTT. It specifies CASSISGADPSPLHF.

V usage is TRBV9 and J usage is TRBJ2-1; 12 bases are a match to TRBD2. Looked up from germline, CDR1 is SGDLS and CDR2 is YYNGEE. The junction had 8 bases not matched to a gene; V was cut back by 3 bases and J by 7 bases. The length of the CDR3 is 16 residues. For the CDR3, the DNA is TGTGCCAGCAGCGCGACGACTAGCGGGAGATATAATGAGCAGTTCTTC. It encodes CASSATTSGRYNEQFF.

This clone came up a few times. The CDR3 DNA sequence: TGTGCCAGCATACTAGCCGAGAACTCCTACAATGAGCAGTTCTTC. This gives the protein CASILAENSYNEQFF. The chain recombines TRBV2 with TRBJ2-1, with a possible D match to TRBD2 (6 bases). The germline V and J ends were trimmed by 7 bases and 0 bases, with 13 bases remaining between them. Germline V gene sequence: CDR1 SNHLY, CDR2 FYNNEI. CDR3 length: 15 residues.

CDR3 protein: CASSSGAGVSGELFF. In DNA form, the CDR3 reads TGTGCCAGCAGCTCGGGAGCGGGAGTATCCGGGGAGCTGTTTTTT. V usage is TRBV28 and J usage is TRBJ2-2, with 8 bases identical to TRBD2. The V segment lost 6 bases and the J segment 6 bases; nucleotides outside the gene matches: 9. Germline assignment: CDR1 MDHEN and CDR2 SYDVKM. The CDR3 runs 15 residues.

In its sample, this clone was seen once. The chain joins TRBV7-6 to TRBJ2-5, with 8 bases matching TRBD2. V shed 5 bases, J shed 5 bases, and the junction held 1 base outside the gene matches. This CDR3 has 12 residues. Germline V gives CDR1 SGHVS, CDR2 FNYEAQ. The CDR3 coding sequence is TGTGCCAGCAGCCGCGGGAGGGAGACCCAGTACTTC. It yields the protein CASSRGRETQYF. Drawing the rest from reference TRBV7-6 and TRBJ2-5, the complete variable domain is GAGVSQSPRYKVTKRGQDVALRCDPISGHVSLYWYRQALGQGPEFLTYFNYEAQQDKSGLPNDRFSAERPEGSISTLTIQRTEQRDSAMYRCASSRGRETQYFGPGTRLLVL.

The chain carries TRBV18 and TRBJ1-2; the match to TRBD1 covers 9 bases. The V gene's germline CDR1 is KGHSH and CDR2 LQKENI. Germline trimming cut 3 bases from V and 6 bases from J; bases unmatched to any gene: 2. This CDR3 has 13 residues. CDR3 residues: CASSPGTGNGYTF. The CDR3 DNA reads TGTGCCAGCTCACCCGGGACAGGGAATGGCTACACCTTC.

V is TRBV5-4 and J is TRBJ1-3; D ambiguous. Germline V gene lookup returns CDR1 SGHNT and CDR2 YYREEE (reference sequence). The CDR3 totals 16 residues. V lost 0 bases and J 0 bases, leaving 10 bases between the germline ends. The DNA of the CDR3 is TGTGCCAGCAGCTTGGCGGGTCAGTTCTCTGGAAACACCATATATTTT. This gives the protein CASSLAGQFSGNTIYF.

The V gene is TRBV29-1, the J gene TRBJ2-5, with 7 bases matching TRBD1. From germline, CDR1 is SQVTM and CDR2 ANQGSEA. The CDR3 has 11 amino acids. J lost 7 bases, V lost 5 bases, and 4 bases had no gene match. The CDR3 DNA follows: TGCAGCGTTAGTCAGGGGGTGACCCAGTACTTC. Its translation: CSVSQGVTQYF.

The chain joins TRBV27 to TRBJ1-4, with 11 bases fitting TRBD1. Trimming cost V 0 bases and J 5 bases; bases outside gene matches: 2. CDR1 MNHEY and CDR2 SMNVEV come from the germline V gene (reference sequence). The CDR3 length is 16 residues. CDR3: CASSLSGTGGNEKLFF. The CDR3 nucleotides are TGTGCCAGCAGTTTATCGGGGACAGGGGGGAATGAAAAACTGTTTTTT.

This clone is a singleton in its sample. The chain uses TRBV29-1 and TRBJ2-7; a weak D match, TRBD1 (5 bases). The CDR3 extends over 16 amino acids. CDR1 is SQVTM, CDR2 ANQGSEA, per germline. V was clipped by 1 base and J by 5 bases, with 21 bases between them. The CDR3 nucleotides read TGCAGCGTTGAAGTGTTAGGTGGGATTAGGGGCAACGAGCAGTACTTC. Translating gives CSVEVLGGIRGNEQYF.

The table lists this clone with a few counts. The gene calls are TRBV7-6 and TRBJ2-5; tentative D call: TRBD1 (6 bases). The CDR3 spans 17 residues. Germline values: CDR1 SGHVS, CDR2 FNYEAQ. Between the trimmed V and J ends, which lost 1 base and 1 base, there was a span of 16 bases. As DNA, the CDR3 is TGTGCCAGCAGCTTAGACGCAGGGGCGCTATTCCAAGAGACCCAGTACTTC. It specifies CASSLDAGALFQETQYF.

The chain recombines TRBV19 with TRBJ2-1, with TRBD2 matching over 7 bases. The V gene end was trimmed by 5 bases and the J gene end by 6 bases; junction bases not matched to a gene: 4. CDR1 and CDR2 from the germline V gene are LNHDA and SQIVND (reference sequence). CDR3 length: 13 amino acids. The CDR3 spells CASSSWTSNEQFF. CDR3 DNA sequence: TGTGCCAGTAGTTCATGGACTAGCAATGAGCAGTTCTTC.

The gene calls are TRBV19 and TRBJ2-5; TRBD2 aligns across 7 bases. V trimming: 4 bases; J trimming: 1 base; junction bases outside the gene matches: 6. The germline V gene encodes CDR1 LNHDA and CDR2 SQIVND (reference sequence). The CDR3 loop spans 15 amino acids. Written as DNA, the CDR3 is TGTGCCAGTAGTAGGACTAGTCTGACCCAAGAGACCCAGTACTTC. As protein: CASSRTSLTQETQYF.

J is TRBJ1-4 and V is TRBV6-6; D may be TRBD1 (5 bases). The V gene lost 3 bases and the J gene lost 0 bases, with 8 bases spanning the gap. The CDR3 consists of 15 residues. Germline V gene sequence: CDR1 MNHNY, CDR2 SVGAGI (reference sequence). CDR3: CASSYQGSTNEKLFF. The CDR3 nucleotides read TGTGCCAGCAGTTATCAGGGATCAACTAATGAAAAACTGTTTTTT.